The 6 T cell receptor beta chains below were found in one sample sequenced in a study of T cells in Graves' hyperthyroidism and ophthalmopathy. From RNA transcripts, TCR beta CDR3 regions were amplified. TCR CDR3 regions were first amplified by RT-PCR with HTBI primers. TCRdb reprocessed the multiplex PCR reads with MiXCR, giving one entry per CDR3 protein. This table holds over 650,000 distinct CDR3 sequences, nearly 45% found once. The sequenced material came from peripheral blood or thyroid tissue (not recorded which). These receptors were collected from an adult man with Graves' disease, either hyperthyroidism or ophthalmopathy (not recorded which).

This clonotype is a singleton in its sample. The chain uses TRBV29-1 and TRBJ1-3; D ambiguous. This CDR3 has 11 residues. Trimming removed 3 bases from V and 8 bases from J, with 8 bases in between. From germline, CDR1 is SQVTM and CDR2 ANQGSEA. The CDR3 loop is CSVEPGHTIYF. CDR3 nucleotide sequence: TGCAGCGTTGAGCCAGGACACACCATATATTTT.

This clonotype was detected only a few times. This chain links TRBV29-1 with TRBJ1-1; TRBD1 is a possible D gene (5 bases). The V and J ends lost 7 bases and 3 bases respectively, with 18 bases between them. Germline CDR1 SQVTM, CDR2 ANQGSEA. This CDR3 has 14 residues. The CDR3 region has the DNA TGCAGCGCCTCGGGATCCGACAGAGACACTGAAGCTTTCTTT. It codes for CSASGSDRDTEAFF.

This clonotype was counted many times. The chain joins TRBV7-8 to TRBJ1-6; D is possibly TRBD1 (5 bases). CDR3 size: 14 residues. Germline assignment: CDR1 SGHVS and CDR2 FQNEAQ. Trimming left V 8 bases short and J 8 bases short, with 16 bases between. CDR3 nucleotides: TGTGCCAGCCGTAGGACACTGTTGGATTCACCCCTCCACTTT. It encodes CASRRTLLDSPLHF.

This clonotype was seen only a few times. J is TRBJ1-1 and V is TRBV7-2, with 10 bases that match TRBD1. The CDR3 sequence is 15 residues long. V trimming: 5 bases; J trimming: 3 bases; junction bases outside the gene matches: 6. Per the germline V gene, CDR1 is SGHTA and CDR2 is FQGNSA. CDR3 DNA sequence: TGTGCCAGCAGCCCCCGGACAGGGGGTTACACTGAAGCTTTCTTT. Translating it yields CASSPRTGGYTEAFF.

This clonotype turned up a few times. This rearrangement joins TRBV7-6 to TRBJ1-1, with unresolved D. CDR3 size: 14 residues. Trimming stripped 5 bases from V and 1 base from J, with 11 bases between. The germline V gene encodes CDR1 SGHVS and CDR2 FNYEAQ. In nucleotides, the CDR3 is TGTGCCAGCAGCCCCCCGGACTGGAACACTGAAGCTTTCTTT. This translates into CASSPPDWNTEAFF.

J is TRBJ1-5 and V is TRBV20-1, with 7 positions matching TRBD1. CDR3 length: 13 residues. The germline V gene encodes CDR1 DFQATT and CDR2 SNEGSKA (reference sequence). The V segment lost 3 bases and the J segment 8 bases; nucleotides outside the gene matches: 7. CDR3 residues: CSARKDREEPQHF. Here the CDR3 DNA reads TGCAGTGCTAGGAAAGACAGGGAAGAGCCCCAGCATTTT.